The 2 T cell receptor beta chains listed next were all sequenced from one sample in a study of radiotherapy plus CTLA-4 blockade in lung cancer. The method was immunoSEQ multiplex PCR; TCRdb's version includes in-frame clones alone and lacks a portion of them. In the table there are about 25,000 clones, around 71% of which are singletons. Sequenced here: peripheral blood, sampled from a patient treated with radiotherapy plus ipilimumab. Receptors were obtained from a human donor with non-small cell lung cancer whose response to radiotherapy plus ipilimumab could not be evaluated.

The chain employs TRBV28 and TRBJ1-1, with D uncertain. Trimming pared 3 bases from V and 6 bases from J, leaving 11 bases between. Germline loops: CDR1 MDHEN, CDR2 SYDVKM. CDR3 length equals 13 residues. The CDR3 bases are TGTGCCAGCAGTTTCGCCGGGCGGGCTGAAGCTTTCTTT. It is translated as CASSFAGRAEAFF.

The chain uses TRBV9 and TRBJ2-4; 7 nucleotides match TRBD1. CDR1 and CDR2 from the germline V gene are SGDLS and YYNGEE. Trimming removed 3 bases from V and 9 bases from J; junction bases left unmatched: 9. The length of the CDR3 is 14 residues. The CDR3 bases are TGTGCCAGCAGCGCGGGACAGATACCAATCATTCAGTACTTC. Translating gives CASSAGQIPIIQYF. Combining the CDR3 with reference TRBV9 and TRBJ2-4 gives the whole variable domain DSGVTQTPKHLITATGQRVTLRCSPRSGDLSVYWYQQSLDQGLQFLIQYYNGEERAKGNILERFSAQQFPDLHSELNLSSLELGDSALYFCASSAGQIPIIQYFGAGTRLSVL.